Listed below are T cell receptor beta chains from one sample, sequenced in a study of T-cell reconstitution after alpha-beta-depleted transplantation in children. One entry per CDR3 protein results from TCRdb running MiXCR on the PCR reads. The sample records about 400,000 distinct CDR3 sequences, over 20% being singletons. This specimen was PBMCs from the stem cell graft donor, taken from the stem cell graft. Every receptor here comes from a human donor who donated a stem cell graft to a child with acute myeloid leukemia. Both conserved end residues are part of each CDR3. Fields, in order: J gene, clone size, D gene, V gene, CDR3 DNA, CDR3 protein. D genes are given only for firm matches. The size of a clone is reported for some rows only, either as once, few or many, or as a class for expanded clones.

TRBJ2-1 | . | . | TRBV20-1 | TGCAGTGCTAGAGATTTCAATGCGGGTCCGATATCTTTGTACAATGAGCAGTTCTTC | CSARDFNAGPISLYNEQFF
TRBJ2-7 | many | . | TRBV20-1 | TGCAGTGCTAGAGACAGGGTTACCTACGAGCAGTACTTC | CSARDRVTYEQYF
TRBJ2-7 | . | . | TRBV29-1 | TGCAGCGTTAAAACTAGAAGCTACGAGCAGTACTTC | CSVKTRSYEQYF
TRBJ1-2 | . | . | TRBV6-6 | TGTGCCAGCAATTACAGGGTGGACTATGGCTACACCTTC | CASNYRVDYGYTF
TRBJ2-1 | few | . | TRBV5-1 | TGCGCCAGCAGCTCCAGTATGAGGGATGAGCAGTTCTTC | CASSSSMRDEQFF
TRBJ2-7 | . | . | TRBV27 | TGTGCCAGCAGTATTAGCGTTTCAGGGTACGAGCAGTACTTC | CASSISVSGYEQYF
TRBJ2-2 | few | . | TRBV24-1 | TGTGCCACCAGTGATTTGACAGACAAGAACACCGGGGAGCTGTTTTTT | CATSDLTDKNTGELFF
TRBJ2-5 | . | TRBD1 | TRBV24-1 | TGTGCCACCTCCGGGACAGGGGGACTAGAGACCCAGTACTTC | CATSGTGGLETQYF
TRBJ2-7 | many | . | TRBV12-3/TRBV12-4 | TGTGCCAGCAGTATGGACGTCTCCTACGAGCAGTACTTC | CASSMDVSYEQYF
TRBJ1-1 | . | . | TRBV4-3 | TGCGCCAGCAGCCAAGATAGTGGGGGCGCGGACACTGAAGCTTTCTTT | CASSQDSGGADTEAFF
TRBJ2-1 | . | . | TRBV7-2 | TGTGCCAGCAGCTTAGGATCGGCCTATGAGCAGTTCTTC | CASSLGSAYEQFF
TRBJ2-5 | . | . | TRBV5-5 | TGTGCCAGCAGCAGGGCCGGGACGGAGGAGACCCAGTACTTC | CASSRAGTEETQYF
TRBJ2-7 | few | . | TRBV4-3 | TGCGCCAGCAGCCAAGAAGAGCAGAGCTACGAGCAGTACTTC | CASSQEEQSYEQYF
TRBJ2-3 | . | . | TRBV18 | TGTGCCAGCTCACCTCTCAGGGCAGATACGCAGTATTTT | CASSPLRADTQYF
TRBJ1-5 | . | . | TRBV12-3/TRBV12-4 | TGTGCCAGCAGTCCCCGGGGGCAGCCCCAGCATTTT | CASSPRGQPQHF
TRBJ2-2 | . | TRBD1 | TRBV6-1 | TGTGCCAGCAGACAGTCGGGACAGGGGGCCACCGGGGAGCTGTTTTTT | CASRQSGQGATGELFF
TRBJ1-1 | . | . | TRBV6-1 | TGTGCCAGCACCGACGGGACAAGAGGCCGAGGGGTCTTT | CASTDGTRGRGVF
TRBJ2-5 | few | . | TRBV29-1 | TGCAGCGCCTGGGGGGGGGCCGGGTCTGTGGAGACCCAGTACTTC | CSAWGGAGSVETQYF
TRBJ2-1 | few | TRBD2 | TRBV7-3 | TGTGCCAGCAGCTTAACCGCTTTCGGGACTAGCGACAATGAGCAGTTCTTC | CASSLTAFGTSDNEQFF
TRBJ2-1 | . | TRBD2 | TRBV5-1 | TGCGCCAGCAGAAATATAGCGGGAGGGGAATACAATGAGCAGTTCTTC | CASRNIAGGEYNEQFF
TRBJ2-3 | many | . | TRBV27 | TGTGCCAGCAGGTCGCTACGCACAGATACGCAGTATTTT | CASRSLRTDTQYF
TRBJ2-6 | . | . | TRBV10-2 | TGCGCCAGCAAGGCAAACCGGGCAGAATCCTCTGGGGCCAACGTCCTGACTTTC | CASKANRAESSGANVLTF
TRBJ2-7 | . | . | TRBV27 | TGTGCCAGCAGTTTATCAGTATCAGCCTACGAGCAGTACTTC | CASSLSVSAYEQYF
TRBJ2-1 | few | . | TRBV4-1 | TGCGCCAGCAGCCAAGATTACGGAGATGAGCAGTTCTTC | CASSQDYGDEQFF
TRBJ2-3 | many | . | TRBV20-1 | TGCAGTGCTAGACTTCCGGGCGGAGATACGCAGTATTTT | CSARLPGGDTQYF
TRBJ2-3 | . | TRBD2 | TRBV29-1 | TGCAGGGCGGGACTAGCTGCGGATACGCAGTATTTT | CRAGLAADTQYF
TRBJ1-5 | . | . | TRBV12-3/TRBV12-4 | TGTGCCAGCAGTCCCAACCAAGATCAGCCCCAGCATTTT | CASSPNQDQPQHF
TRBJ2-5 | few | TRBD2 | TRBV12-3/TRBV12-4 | TGTGCCAGCACCCTCCTCGGACTAGCGCAGAAGACCCAGTACTTC | CASTLLGLAQKTQYF
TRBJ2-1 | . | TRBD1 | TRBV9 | TGTGCCAGCAGCCCAACCCTAATACAGGGGGCTGATACAAGCTCCTACAATGAGCAGTTCTTC | CASSPTLIQGADTSSYNEQFF
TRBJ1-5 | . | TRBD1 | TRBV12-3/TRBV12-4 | TGTGCCAGCAGTCAGGGGACAGGAGAACAGCCCCAGCATTTT | CASSQGTGEQPQHF
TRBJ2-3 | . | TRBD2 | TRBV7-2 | TGTGCCAGCAGCTTAAGTGGCGGGAGAACCACAGATACGCAGTATTTT | CASSLSGGRTTDTQYF
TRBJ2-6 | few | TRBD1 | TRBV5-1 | TGCGCCAGCAGCTTGAAGGGACAGGGCTCTGGGGCCAACGTCCTGACTTTC | CASSLKGQGSGANVLTF
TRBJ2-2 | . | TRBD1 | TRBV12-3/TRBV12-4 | TGTGCCGGCGCGCCTACAGGGGGACCCGGGGAGCTGTTTTTT | CAGAPTGGPGELFF
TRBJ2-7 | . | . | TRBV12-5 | TGTGCTAGTGGCGAACGCGGGACACGATCCTACGAGCAGTACTTC | CASGERGTRSYEQYF
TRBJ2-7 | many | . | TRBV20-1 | TGCAGTGCCGCGGGGCAGGGGAACCGCTACGAGCAGTACTTC | CSAAGQGNRYEQYF
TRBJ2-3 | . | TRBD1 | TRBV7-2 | TGTGCCAGCAGCTTAAGTGGACAGGTCATCGCAGATACGCAGTATTTT | CASSLSGQVIADTQYF
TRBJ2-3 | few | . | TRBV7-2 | TGTGCCAGCAGCCATGGAAACACAGATACGCAGTATTTT | CASSHGNTDTQYF